These T cell receptor beta chains were read from a single sample in a study of cytomegalovirus exposure and HLA in healthy donors. Some clones are missing from TCRdb's copy, which holds only in-frame ones; the method was immunoSEQ multiplex PCR. The sample yields around 78,000 clones, approximately 72% seen once. What was sequenced was PBMCs. These receptor sequences come from a woman aged 40 to 50 in good health and CMV-seropositive. Each CDR3 is given with its conserved first and last residue. D genes are given only for firm matches. Clone size is shown for a subset of rows, as once, few, many or a class of expanded clone.

J gene	clone size	D gene	V gene	CDR3 protein	CDR3 DNA
TRBJ1-2	few	-	TRBV5-1	CASSLQGNYGYTF	TGCGCCAGCAGCTTGCAGGGTAACTATGGCTACACCTTC
TRBJ2-7	-	-	TRBV20-1	CSVPFSYEQYF	TGCAGTGTCCCGTTCTCCTACGAGCAGTACTTC
TRBJ1-1	-	TRBD1	TRBV29-1	CSVEPGTGQGTEAFF	TGCAGCGTTGAACCCGGGACAGGGCAGGGCACTGAAGCTTTCTTT
TRBJ1-5	-	TRBD1	TRBV6-1	CASSRDRGGNQPQHF	TGTGCCAGCAGCCGCGACAGGGGTGGCAATCAGCCCCAGCATTTT
TRBJ1-1	-	-	TRBV28	CASSFAPRGTEAFF	TGTGCCAGCAGTTTTGCCCCGAGGGGGACTGAAGCTTTCTTT
TRBJ1-2	once	TRBD1	TRBV6-1	CASSVTGAANYGYTF	TGTGCCAGCAGCGTGACAGGGGCCGCTAACTATGGCTACACCTTC
TRBJ1-2	-	-	TRBV19	CASTPTGSYGYTF	TGTGCCAGTACCCCAACAGGGAGCTATGGCTACACCTTC
TRBJ1-1	-	-	TRBV5-1	CASIPERGRSTEAFF	TGCGCCAGTATCCCAGAAAGGGGTCGGAGCACTGAAGCTTTCTTT
TRBJ2-1	once	TRBD1	TRBV7-2	CASSLDRGYNEQFF	TGTGCCAGCAGCTTAGACAGGGGGTATAATGAGCAGTTCTTC
TRBJ2-7	-	-	TRBV30	CAATGYRAPYEQYF	TGTGCTGCCACAGGGTATCGGGCCCCCTACGAGCAGTACTTC
TRBJ1-5	-	-	TRBV2	CASSEGAGRGQPQHF	TGTGCCAGCAGTGAAGGGGCGGGGCGAGGTCAGCCCCAGCATTTT
TRBJ1-4	once	-	TRBV18	CASSPGEGTNEKLFF	TGTGCCAGCTCACCAGGGGAGGGAACTAATGAAAAACTGTTTTTT
TRBJ1-4	few	-	TRBV5-6	CASSLAGRSIINEKLFF	TGTGCCAGCAGCTTGGCAGGCCGTTCAATCATTAATGAAAAACTGTTTTTT
TRBJ2-7	-	-	TRBV2	CASSSQGFEQYF	TGTGCCAGCTCCTCACAGGGATTCGAGCAGTACTTC
TRBJ2-5	-	TRBD1	TRBV6-1	CASSAGTGMGQETQYF	TGTGCCAGCAGTGCCGGGACAGGGATGGGGCAAGAGACCCAGTACTTC
TRBJ1-6	-	TRBD1	TRBV6-5	CASRGGQGYNSPLHF	TGTGCCAGCAGGGGGGGACAGGGATATAATTCACCCCTCCACTTT
TRBJ2-2	-	TRBD1	TRBV9	CASSVGGTGGSGELFF	TGTGCCAGCAGCGTAGGAGGGACAGGGGGCTCCGGGGAGCTGTTTTTT
TRBJ2-7	once	-	TRBV6-6	CASSSSPFYEQYF	TGTGCCAGCAGCTCCTCCCCTTTCTACGAGCAGTACTTC
TRBJ1-1	-	-	TRBV6-1	CASSILGHQNTEAFF	-
TRBJ2-3	once	TRBD2	TRBV5-1	CASSFTSGGDFTDTQYF	TGCGCCAGCAGCTTTACTAGCGGGGGGGATTTCACAGATACGCAGTATTTT
TRBJ2-2	-	TRBD1	TRBV29-1	CSVGQLGTGELFF	TGCAGCGTGGGACAGCTTGGAACCGGGGAGCTGTTTTTT
TRBJ2-1	-	TRBD2	TRBV7-2	CASILGLAHNEQFF	TGTGCCAGCATCCTGGGACTAGCGCACAATGAGCAGTTCTTC
TRBJ2-3	-	-	TRBV18	CASSPPVSLADTQYF	TGTGCCAGCTCACCACCGGTTTCCCTGGCTGATACGCAGTATTTT